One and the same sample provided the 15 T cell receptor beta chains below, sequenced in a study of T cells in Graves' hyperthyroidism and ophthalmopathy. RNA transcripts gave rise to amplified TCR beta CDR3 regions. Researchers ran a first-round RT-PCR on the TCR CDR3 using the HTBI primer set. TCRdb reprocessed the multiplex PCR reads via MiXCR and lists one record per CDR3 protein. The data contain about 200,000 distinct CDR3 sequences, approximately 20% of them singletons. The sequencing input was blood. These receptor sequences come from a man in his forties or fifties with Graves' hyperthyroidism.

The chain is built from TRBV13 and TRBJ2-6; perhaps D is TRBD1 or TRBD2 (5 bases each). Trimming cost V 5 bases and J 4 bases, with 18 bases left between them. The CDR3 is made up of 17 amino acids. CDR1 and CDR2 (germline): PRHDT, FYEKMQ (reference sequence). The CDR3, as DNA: TGTGCCAGCAGCCCCGGCTCTAGGGGACCCGGGGCCAACGTCCTGACTTTC. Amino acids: CASSPGSRGPGANVLTF.

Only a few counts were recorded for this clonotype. The CDR3 region has the DNA TGTGCCAGCAGTCCCGGGCCCAGAAGGGGTGGCTACACCTTC. It encodes CASSPGPRRGGYTF. The gene calls are TRBV6-1 and TRBJ1-2, with a tentative D call TRBD1 (5 bases). This CDR3 region has 14 residues. Germline CDR1 MNHNS, CDR2 SASEGT. V shed 5 bases and J shed 7 bases, with 17 bases lying between them.

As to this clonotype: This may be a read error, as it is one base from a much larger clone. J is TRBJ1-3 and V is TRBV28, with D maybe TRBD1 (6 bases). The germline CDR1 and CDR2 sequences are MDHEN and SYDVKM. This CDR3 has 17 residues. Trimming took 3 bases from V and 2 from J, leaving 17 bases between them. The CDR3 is CASSFEQEAGAGNTIYF. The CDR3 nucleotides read TGTGCCAGCAGTTTCGAACAAGAGGCAGGGGCTGGAAACACCATATATTTT. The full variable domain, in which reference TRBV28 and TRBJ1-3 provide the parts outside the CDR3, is DVKVTQSSRYLVKRTGEKVFLECVQDMDHENMFWYRQDPGLGLRLIYFSYDVKMKEKGDIPEGYSVSREKKERFSLILESASTNQTSMYLCASSFEQEAGAGNTIYFGEGSWLTVV.

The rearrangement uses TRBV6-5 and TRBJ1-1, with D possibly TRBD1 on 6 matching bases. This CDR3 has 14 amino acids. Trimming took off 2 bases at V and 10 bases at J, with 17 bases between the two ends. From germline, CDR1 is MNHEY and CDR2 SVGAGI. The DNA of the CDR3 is TGTGCCAGCAGTTACGGGGGGGGGGCGATGGGAGCTTTCTTT. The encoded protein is CASSYGGGAMGAFF.

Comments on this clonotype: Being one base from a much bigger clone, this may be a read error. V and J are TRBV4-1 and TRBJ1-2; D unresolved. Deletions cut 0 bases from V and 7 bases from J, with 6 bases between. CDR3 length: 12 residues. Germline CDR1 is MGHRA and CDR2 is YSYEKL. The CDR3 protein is CASSQELCGYTF. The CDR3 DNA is TGCGCCAGCAGCCAAGAACTGTGTGGCTACACCTTC.

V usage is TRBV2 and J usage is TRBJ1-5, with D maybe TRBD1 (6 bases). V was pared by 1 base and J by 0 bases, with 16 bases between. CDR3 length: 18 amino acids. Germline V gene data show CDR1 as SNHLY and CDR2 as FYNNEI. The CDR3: CASSEGGAGAYSNQPQHF. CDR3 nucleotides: TGTGCCAGCAGTGAAGGGGGGGCAGGGGCATATAGCAATCAGCCCCAGCATTTT.

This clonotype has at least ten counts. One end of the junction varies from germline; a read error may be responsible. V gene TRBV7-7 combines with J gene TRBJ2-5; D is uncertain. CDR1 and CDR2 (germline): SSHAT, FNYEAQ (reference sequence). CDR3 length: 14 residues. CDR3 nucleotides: TGTGCTAGCAGCCCAACCTCAGGCGTCGAGACCCAGTACTTC. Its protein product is CASSPTSGVETQYF.

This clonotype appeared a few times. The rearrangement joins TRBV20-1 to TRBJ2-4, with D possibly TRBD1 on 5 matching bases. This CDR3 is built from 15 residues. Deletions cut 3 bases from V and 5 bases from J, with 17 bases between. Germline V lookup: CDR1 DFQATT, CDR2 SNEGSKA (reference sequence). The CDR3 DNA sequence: TGCAGTGCTAGTCAGCCTAGGGGTGATGAAAACATTCAGTACTTC. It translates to CSASQPRGDENIQYF.

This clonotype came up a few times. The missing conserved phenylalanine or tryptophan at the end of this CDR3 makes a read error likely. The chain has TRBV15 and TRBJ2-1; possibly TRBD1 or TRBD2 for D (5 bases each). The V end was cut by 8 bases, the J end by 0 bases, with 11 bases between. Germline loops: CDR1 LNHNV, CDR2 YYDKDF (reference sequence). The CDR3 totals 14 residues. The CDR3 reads CATGRGVSYNEQFL. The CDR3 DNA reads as TGTGCCACCGGTAGAGGGGTCTCCTACAATGAGCAGTTCCTC.

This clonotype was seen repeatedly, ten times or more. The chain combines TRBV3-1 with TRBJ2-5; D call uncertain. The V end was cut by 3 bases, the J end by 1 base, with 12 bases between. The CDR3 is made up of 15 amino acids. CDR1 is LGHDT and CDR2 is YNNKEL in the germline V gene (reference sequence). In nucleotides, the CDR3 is TGTGCCAGCAGCCAGGCCCCACAATTCCAAGAGACCCAGTACTTC. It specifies CASSQAPQFQETQYF.

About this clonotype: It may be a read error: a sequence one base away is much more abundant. CDR3 in DNA: TGTGCCAGCCGACAGTTGCCCAGGGATGGGGCCAACGTCCTGACTTTC. Translation gives CASRQLPRDGANVLTF. The chain joins TRBV19 to TRBJ2-6, with a tentative D call TRBD1 (5 bases). CDR3 size: 16 residues. The germline V and J ends were trimmed by 9 bases and 3 bases, with 18 bases remaining between them. Germline CDR1 is LNHDA and CDR2 is SQIVND (reference sequence).

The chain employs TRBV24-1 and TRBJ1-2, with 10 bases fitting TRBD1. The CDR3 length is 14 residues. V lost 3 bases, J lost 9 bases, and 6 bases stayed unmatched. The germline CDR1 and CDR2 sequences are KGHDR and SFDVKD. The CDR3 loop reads CATSDTGQGGRYTF. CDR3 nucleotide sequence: TGTGCCACCAGTGATACCGGACAGGGGGGACGCTACACCTTC.

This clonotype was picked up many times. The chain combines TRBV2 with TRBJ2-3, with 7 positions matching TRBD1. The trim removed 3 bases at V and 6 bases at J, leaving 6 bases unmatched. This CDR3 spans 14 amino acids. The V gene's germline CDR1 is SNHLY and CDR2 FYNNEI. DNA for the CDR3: TGTGCCAGCAGTGAGGAGACAGGGAAGGATACGCAGTATTTT. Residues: CASSEETGKDTQYF.

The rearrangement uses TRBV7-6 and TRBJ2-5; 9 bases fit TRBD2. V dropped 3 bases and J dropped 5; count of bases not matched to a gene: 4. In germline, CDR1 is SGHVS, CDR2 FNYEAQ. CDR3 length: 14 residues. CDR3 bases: TGTGCCAGCAGCTTCGCGGGGGGGCTGGAGACCCAGTACTTC. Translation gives CASSFAGGLETQYF.

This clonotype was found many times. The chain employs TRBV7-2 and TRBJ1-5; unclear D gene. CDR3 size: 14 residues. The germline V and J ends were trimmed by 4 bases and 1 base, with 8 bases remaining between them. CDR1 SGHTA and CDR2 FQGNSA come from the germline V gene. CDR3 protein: CASSSRVSNQPQHF. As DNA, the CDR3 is TGTGCCAGCAGCTCAAGGGTGAGCAATCAGCCCCAGCATTTT.